This T cell receptor (beta chain) was found in a study of graft-versus-host responses after intestinal transplantation. Overall study findings and caveats: High graft-versus-host to host-versus-graft clonal ratios were found in allografts of patients who had graft-donor T cell macrochimerism. GvH clones occurred in recipient marrow; some first appeared in ileum or blood.

Concerning this clone: The antigen remains unidentified.

The CDR3 loop spans 16 amino acids. V was clipped by 8 bases and J by 1 base, with 22 bases between them. Profiled with immunoSEQ multiplex PCR; TCRdb holds only in-frame clones, not every one. The table has some 31,000 clones, 90% to 95% seen once. The material was PBMCs, obtained approximately ten weeks after intestinal transplant. The sequence was obtained from a human patient who received an intestinal transplant, so some T cells may come from the graft donor. V gene TRBV5-3 combines with J gene TRBJ2-7; D ambiguous. Being an ORF, TRBV5-3 has a function that is uncertain. CDR3 loop: CARIMKVQHSSYEQYF. DNA for the CDR3: TGTGCCAGGATCATGAAAGTGCAGCATTCGTCCTACGAGCAGTACTTC.